These 16 T cell receptor beta chains share one sample of origin, sequenced in a study of blood T cell repertoires in COVID-19. Assay: immunoSEQ multiplex PCR; the TCRdb copy retains only in-frame clones and omits some. The sample lists approximately 250,000 clones; about 86% were seen once. Sequences were obtained from PBMCs or T cells enriched from blood (not recorded which). These TCRs come from a man aged 30-40 years with acute COVID-19.

The chain recombines TRBV2 with TRBJ2-1; D possibly corresponds to TRBD1 (6 bases). The germline gives CDR1 SNHLY, CDR2 FYNNEI. V was cut by 0 bases and J by 4 bases, with 7 bases left in between. This CDR3 has 14 residues. CDR3 region: CASSEAGTYNEQFF. For the CDR3, the DNA is TGTGCCAGCAGTGAAGCGGGGACATACAATGAGCAGTTCTTC. The whole variable domain, remainder taken from reference TRBV2 and TRBJ2-1, is EPEVTQTPSHQVTQMGQEVILRCVPISNHLYFYWYRQILGQKVEFLVSFYNNEISEKSEIFDDQFSVERPDGSNFTLKIRSTKLEDSAMYFCASSEAGTYNEQFFGPGTRLTVL.

The chain employs TRBV19 and TRBJ1-1; no clear D gene. Trimming took off 5 bases at V and 3 bases at J, with 13 bases between the two ends. Germline V gives CDR1 LNHDA, CDR2 SQIVND (reference sequence). The CDR3 covers 14 residues. CDR3 region: CASSLDRVDTEAFF. The CDR3 coding sequence is TGTGCCAGTAGTCTCGATCGGGTGGACACTGAAGCTTTCTTT. Complete variable domain (other parts from reference TRBV19 and TRBJ1-1): DGGITQSPKYLFRKEGQNVTLSCEQNLNHDAMYWYRQDPGQGLRLIYYSQIVNDFQKGDIAEGYSVSREKKESFPLTVTSAQKNPTAFYLCASSLDRVDTEAFFGQGTRLTVV.

The rearrangement links TRBV19 to TRBJ2-2; 9 bases fit TRBD2. V lost 6 bases to trimming and J lost 6 bases; unmatched junction nucleotides: 8. Per the germline V gene, CDR1 is LNHDA and CDR2 is SQIVND (reference sequence). This CDR3 is built from 15 residues. For the CDR3, the DNA is TGTGCCAGTAGAAGGGCTAGCGGGGTACCCGGGGAGCTGTTTTTT. Protein sequence: CASRRASGVPGELFF.

The chain joins TRBV24-1 to TRBJ1-1, with 7 positions matching TRBD1. Germline V gene data show CDR1 as KGHDR and CDR2 as SFDVKD. J gave up 5 bases and V 2 bases, and 1 base lay outside the gene matches. The CDR3 contains 13 residues. The CDR3 DNA reads TGTGCCACCAGTGATTCAGGGGGTACTGAAGCTTTCTTT. Translation gives CATSDSGGTEAFF.

V and J are TRBV5-4 and TRBJ1-5, with 10 positions matching TRBD1. The CDR3 contains 20 residues. V shed 0 bases, J shed 6 bases, and the junction held 18 bases outside the gene matches. Germline CDR1 is SGHNT and CDR2 is YYREEE (reference sequence). CDR3 amino acids: CASSLARGGQGTVGRQPQHF. CDR3 DNA: TGTGCCAGCAGCTTGGCGCGAGGGGGACAGGGGACGGTAGGCCGTCAGCCCCAGCATTTT.

V and J are TRBV3-1 (or the pseudogene TRBV3-2) and TRBJ2-1; 15 positions match TRBD2. The CDR3 is made up of 21 amino acids. CDR1 and CDR2 from the germline V gene are LGHDT and YNNKEL (reference sequence). The V segment lost 0 bases and the J segment 6 bases; nucleotides outside the gene matches: 15. CDR3 loop: CASSQEGFVVGLAGGGNEQFF. The DNA of the CDR3 is TGTGCCAGCAGCCAAGAAGGGTTCGTGGTGGGACTAGCGGGAGGTGGCAATGAGCAGTTCTTC.

The chain is built from TRBV5-8 and TRBJ1-4, with TRBD1 matching over 8 bases. The germline CDR1 and CDR2 sequences are SGHTS and YDEGEE. The CDR3 totals 16 residues. Trimming cost V 3 bases and J 8 bases; bases outside gene matches: 12. The CDR3 here is CASSSGQGGVWEKLFF. CDR3 sequence (DNA): TGTGCCAGCAGCTCAGGACAGGGCGGTGTATGGGAAAAACTGTTTTTT.

V is TRBV5-1 and J is TRBJ1-3; D gene uncertain. The V gene lost 0 bases and the J gene lost 4 bases, with 8 bases spanning the gap. CDR1 and CDR2 (germline): SGHRS, YFSETQ. The CDR3 sequence is 14 residues long. For the CDR3, the DNA is TGCGCCAGCAGCTTGGCCGGGAACGGAAACACCATATATTTT. It is translated as CASSLAGNGNTIYF.

The chain is built from TRBV27 and TRBJ1-2; 9 bases agree with TRBD1. Germline V gene sequence: CDR1 MNHEY, CDR2 SMNVEV (reference sequence). J was trimmed by 3 bases and V by 9 bases; bases with no gene match: 11. This CDR3 is built from 15 residues. The CDR3 DNA follows: TGTGCCAGTAGGCGACCGGGACAGGGAGACTATGGCTACACCTTC. Translated, it gives CASRRPGQGDYGYTF.

This chain links TRBV5-8 with TRBJ1-6; D remains ambiguous. This CDR3 has 15 amino acids. The germline CDR1 and CDR2 sequences are SGHTS and YDEGEE. V shed 3 bases and J shed 4 bases, with 11 bases lying between them. DNA for the CDR3: TGTGCCAGCAGCTATAGCGGAGAATATAATTCACCCCTCCACTTT. It translates to CASSYSGEYNSPLHF.

The chain has TRBV27 and TRBJ2-7, with TRBD1 as a possible D gene (5 bases). V lost 2 bases, J lost 3 bases, and 11 bases lay in between. Germline V gene lookup returns CDR1 MNHEY and CDR2 SMNVEV (reference sequence). CDR3 size: 14 residues. The CDR3 loop reads CASSLEAGCYEQYV. The CDR3 DNA is TGTGCCAGCAGTTTAGAGGCAGGGTGCTACGAGCAGTACGTC.

The chain is built from TRBV19 and TRBJ2-7, with D perhaps matching TRBD1 (6 bases). CDR1 LNHDA and CDR2 SQIVND come from the germline V gene (reference sequence). The CDR3 spans 16 residues. V lost 4 bases and J lost 2, with 18 bases in between. The CDR3 sequence is CASSRQQGEVPYEQYV. Here the CDR3 DNA reads TGTGCCAGTAGTAGGCAACAGGGCGAAGTTCCCTACGAGCAGTACGTC.

To note about this clone: One end of the junction is discordant with germline, which a read error may explain. This chain joins TRBV5-1 and TRBJ2-4; 8 nucleotides align to TRBD1. The CDR3 consists of 14 residues. Germline assignment: CDR1 SGHRS and CDR2 YFSETQ. The DNA of the CDR3 is TGTGCCAGCAGCTTGACAGGGGAGAGAAACATTCAGTACTTC. As protein: CASSLTGERNIQYF.

The V call is TRBV7-9, the J call TRBJ2-5, with 9 bases matching TRBD2. The CDR3 has 18 amino acids. Per the germline V gene, CDR1 is SEHNR and CDR2 is FQNEAQ (reference sequence). With 0 bases clipped from V and 10 bases from J, the junction kept 18 bases outside the gene matches. DNA for the CDR3: TGTGCCAGCAGCTTAGCCCAAGGGAGCGGGGGGTCCAAGAGAAACCAGTACTTC. It is translated as CASSLAQGSGGSKRNQYF.

The rearrangement uses TRBV7-9 and TRBJ2-1; 10 bases agree with TRBD2. The CDR3 loop spans 17 amino acids. With V trimmed by 5 bases and J by 4 bases, 11 bases remained unmatched. Germline V gives CDR1 SEHNR, CDR2 FQNEAQ (reference sequence). The CDR3 loop is CASSTQFSGRTYNEQFF. The CDR3 nucleotides read TGTGCCAGCAGCACTCAATTTAGCGGGAGGACATACAATGAGCAGTTCTTC.

CDR3 DNA sequence: TGTGCCAGCAGTGTAGCGGGGGCCCATTACAATGAGCAGTTCTTC. Amino acids: CASSVAGAHYNEQFF. The chain uses TRBV2 and TRBJ2-1; 9 positions match TRBD2. CDR3 length: 15 residues. The V gene end was trimmed by 4 bases and the J gene end by 4 bases; junction bases not matched to a gene: 5. Germline values: CDR1 SNHLY, CDR2 FYNNEI. The full variable domain, rest sourced from reference TRBV2 and TRBJ2-1, is EPEVTQTPSHQVTQMGQEVILRCVPISNHLYFYWYRQILGQKVEFLVSFYNNEISEKSEIFDDQFSVERPDGSNFTLKIRSTKLEDSAMYFCASSVAGAHYNEQFFGPGTRLTVL.